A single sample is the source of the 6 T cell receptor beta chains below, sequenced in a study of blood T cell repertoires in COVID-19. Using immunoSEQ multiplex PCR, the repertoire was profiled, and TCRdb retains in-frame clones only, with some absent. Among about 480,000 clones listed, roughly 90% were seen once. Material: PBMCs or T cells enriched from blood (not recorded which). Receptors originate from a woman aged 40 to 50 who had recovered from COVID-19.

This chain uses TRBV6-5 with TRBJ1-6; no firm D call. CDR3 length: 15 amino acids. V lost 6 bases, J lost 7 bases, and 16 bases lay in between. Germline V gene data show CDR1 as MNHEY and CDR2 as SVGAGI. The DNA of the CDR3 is TGTGCCAGCAGGGATCCGATGCTAGAGAATTCACCCCTCCACTTT. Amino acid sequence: CASRDPMLENSPLHF.

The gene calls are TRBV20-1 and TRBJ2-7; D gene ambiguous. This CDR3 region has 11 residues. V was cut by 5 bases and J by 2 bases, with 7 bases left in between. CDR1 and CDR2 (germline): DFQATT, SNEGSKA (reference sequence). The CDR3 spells CSASITYEQYF. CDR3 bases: TGCAGTGCTTCTATAACCTACGAGCAGTACTTC.

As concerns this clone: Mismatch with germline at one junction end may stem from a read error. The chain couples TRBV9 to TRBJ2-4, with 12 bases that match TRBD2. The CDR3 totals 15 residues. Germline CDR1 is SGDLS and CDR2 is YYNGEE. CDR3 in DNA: TGTGCCAGCAGCGTAGCGATGACTAGCGGGAGCGGAGTGCACTTC. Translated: CASSVAMTSGSGVHF. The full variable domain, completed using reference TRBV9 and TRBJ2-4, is DSGVTQTPKHLITATGQRVTLRCSPRSGDLSVYWYQQSLDQGLQFLIQYYNGEERAKGNILERFSAQQFPDLHSELNLSSLELGDSALYFCASSVAMTSGSGVHFGAGTRLSVL.

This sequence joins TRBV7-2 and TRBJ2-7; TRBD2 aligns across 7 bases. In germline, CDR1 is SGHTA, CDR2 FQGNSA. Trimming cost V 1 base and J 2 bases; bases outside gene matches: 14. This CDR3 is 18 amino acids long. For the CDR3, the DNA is TGTGCCAGCAGCTTAGAAAGGGGCCCTAGCGGTGGGGCCTACGAGCAGTACTTC. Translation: CASSLERGPSGGAYEQYF.

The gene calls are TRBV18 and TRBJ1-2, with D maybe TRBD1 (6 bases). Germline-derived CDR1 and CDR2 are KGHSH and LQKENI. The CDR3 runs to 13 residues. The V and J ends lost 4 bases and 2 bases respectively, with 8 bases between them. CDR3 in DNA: TGTGCCAGCTCACGCGGGGGCAACTATGGCTACACCTTC. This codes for CASSRGGNYGYTF.

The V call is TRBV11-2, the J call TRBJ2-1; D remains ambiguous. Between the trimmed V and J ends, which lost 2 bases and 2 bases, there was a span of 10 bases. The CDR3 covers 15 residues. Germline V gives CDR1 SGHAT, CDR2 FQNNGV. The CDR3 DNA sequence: TGTGCCAGCAGCTTATCCCAGATCACCTACAATGAGCAGTTCTTC. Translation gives CASSLSQITYNEQFF.